The 14 T cell receptor beta chains reported below all come from one sample, sequenced in a study of control samples from healthy donors and cancer patients. Clones were read by immunoSEQ multiplex PCR, and TCRdb kept only the in-frame ones, dropping some. The table has 150,000 to 200,000 clones, approximately 92% seen once; the top ten hold 1.4%. Specimen: blood. These receptors came from a man between 25 and 39 years old in good health.

The chain joins TRBV24-1 to TRBJ2-5; no reliable D call. Germline CDR1 is KGHDR and CDR2 is SFDVKD. Trimming pared 2 bases from V and 5 bases from J, leaving 17 bases between. The CDR3 runs to 16 residues. The CDR3 bases are TGTGCCACCAGTGATTCCGACTCTGCCCGAAAGGAGACCCAGTACTTC. Its translation: CATSDSDSARKETQYF.

V is TRBV14 and J is TRBJ1-2, with D unresolved. The CDR3 runs to 13 residues. The V end lost 4 bases, the J end lost 2 bases, and 8 bases lay between the germline ends. Germline-derived CDR1 and CDR2 are SGHDN and FVKESK. This chain's CDR3 is CASSPGRNYGYTF. The CDR3 DNA follows: TGTGCCAGCAGCCCAGGACGGAACTATGGCTACACCTTC.

A few counts support this clone. CDR3 coding DNA: TGTGCCACCAGTGATCGGACAGTGCAGATGGGTACCTACAATGAGCAGTTCTTC. Protein sequence: CATSDRTVQMGTYNEQFF. The J gene is TRBJ2-1, the V gene TRBV24-1, with D perhaps matching TRBD1 (6 bases). CDR3 size: 18 residues. Germline values: CDR1 KGHDR, CDR2 SFDVKD. V gave up 3 bases and J gave up 2 bases, with 19 bases separating them.

The CDR3 nucleotides read TGCGCCAGCAGCTTGGACAGAAACACTGAAGCTTTCTTT. The encoded protein is CASSLDRNTEAFF. J is TRBJ1-1 and V is TRBV5-1; no firm D call. Germline V gene sequence: CDR1 SGHRS, CDR2 YFSETQ. The length of the CDR3 is 13 residues. Trimming left V 0 bases short and J 2 bases short, with 5 bases between.

The chain carries TRBV2 and TRBJ2-5, with TRBD2 matching over 8 bases. This CDR3 comprises 13 residues. V dropped 6 bases and J dropped 3; count of bases not matched to a gene: 3. Germline values: CDR1 SNHLY, CDR2 FYNNEI. CDR3 region: CASREGLEETQYF. CDR3 coding DNA: TGTGCCAGCAGAGAGGGACTAGAAGAGACCCAGTACTTC.

This chain uses TRBV7-6 with TRBJ1-6, with TRBD1 identical over 7 bases. CDR3 size: 15 residues. Germline V gene lookup returns CDR1 SGHVS and CDR2 FNYEAQ. Trimming removed 2 bases from V and 7 bases from J; junction bases left unmatched: 5. CDR3 sequence reads: CASSLMTGQNSPLHF. Written as DNA, the CDR3 is TGTGCCAGCAGCTTAATGACGGGACAGAATTCACCCCTCCACTTT.

CDR3 protein: CAWSSGSTQPQHF. The CDR3 DNA reads as TGTGCCTGGAGTTCAGGGTCCACTCAGCCCCAGCATTTT. The rearrangement uses TRBV30 and TRBJ1-5, with D possibly being TRBD1 (5 bases). The CDR3 is 13 amino acids. With 2 bases removed from V and 6 bases from J, the gap between germline ends came to 11 bases. Per the germline V gene, CDR1 is GTSNPN and CDR2 is SVGIG (reference sequence).

J is TRBJ1-5 and V is TRBV7-2; D might be TRBD1 (6 bases). From germline, CDR1 is SGHTA and CDR2 FQGNSA. The CDR3 covers 17 residues. With 2 bases removed from V and 1 base from J, the gap between germline ends came to 15 bases. This chain's CDR3 is CASSLFGGGGSNQPQHF. The CDR3 bases are TGTGCCAGCAGCTTATTCGGGGGGGGCGGGAGCAATCAGCCCCAGCATTTT.

Here the CDR3 DNA reads TGTGCCAGCTCACCACAGGCAGGGGGAAACACTGAAGCTTTCTTT. Residues: CASSPQAGGNTEAFF. This chain uses TRBV18 with TRBJ1-1; TRBD1 matches 7 bases. The V gene's germline CDR1 is KGHSH and CDR2 LQKENI. The junction had 4 bases not matched to a gene; V was cut back by 1 base and J by 2 bases. The CDR3 covers 15 residues.

The J gene is TRBJ1-3, the V gene TRBV9, with no clear D. The germline V gene has CDR1 SGDLS and CDR2 YYNGEE. V gave up 4 bases and J gave up 8 bases, with 16 bases separating them. This CDR3 comprises 14 residues. The DNA of the CDR3 is TGTGCCAGCAGCCTACGACAAGGGATGGACACCATATATTTT. Protein product: CASSLRQGMDTIYF.

The chain recombines TRBV15 with TRBJ2-7; D perhaps matches TRBD2 (5 bases). CDR1 is LNHNV and CDR2 is YYDKDF in the germline V gene (reference sequence). The CDR3 loop spans 15 amino acids. Trimming took 3 bases from V and 4 from J, leaving 16 bases between them. The CDR3 loop is CATSRGRGSPYEQYF. The CDR3 bases are TGTGCCACCAGCAGGGGTCGGGGTAGCCCGTACGAGCAGTACTTC.

J is TRBJ1-5 and V is TRBV4-1; no reliable D call. V shed 1 base and J shed 3 bases, with 13 bases lying between them. The CDR3 has 16 residues. Germline lookup yields CDR1 MGHRA and CDR2 YSYEKL. CDR3 nucleotide sequence: TGCGCCAGCAGCCAAGGTGCATGGAGCCTCAATCAGCCCCAGCATTTT. It specifies CASSQGAWSLNQPQHF.

The rearrangement links TRBV3-1 (or the pseudogene TRBV3-2) to TRBJ2-3; 15 nucleotides agree with TRBD2. Germline assignment: CDR1 LGHDT and CDR2 YNNKEL (reference sequence). Trimming removed 3 bases from V and 6 bases from J; junction bases left unmatched: 13. The CDR3 spans 19 residues. CDR3 sequence: CASSQKIPWTSGGVDTQYF. The CDR3 DNA reads as TGTGCCAGCAGCCAGAAGATACCATGGACTAGCGGGGGGGTGGATACGCAGTATTTT.

The V gene is TRBV7-2, the J gene TRBJ1-1; TRBD1 aligns across 7 bases. V trimming: 2 bases; J trimming: 7 bases; junction bases outside the gene matches: 13. This CDR3 comprises 16 residues. Germline assignment: CDR1 SGHTA and CDR2 FQGNSA. This CDR3 reads CASSLSPRQGIFEAFF. DNA of the CDR3: TGTGCCAGCAGCTTAAGTCCGAGACAGGGTATTTTTGAAGCTTTCTTT.